Each of the 28 T cell receptor beta chains below was sequenced from the same sample in a study of cytomegalovirus exposure and HLA in healthy donors. PCR amplification relied on 60 Vbeta primers (plus 13 Jbeta primers). Profiled with immunoSEQ multiplex PCR; TCRdb holds only in-frame clones, not every one. This sample yields 100,000 to 150,000 clones, of which about two thirds are seen a single time; over 4% belongs to the top ten. Sequencing used PBMCs. These receptors came from a man aged 50-59 years in good health and CMV-seropositive.

The V gene is TRBV5-6, the J gene TRBJ1-2; D gene uncertain. Deletions cut 4 bases from V and 5 bases from J, with 12 bases between. Germline values: CDR1 SGHDT, CDR2 YYEEEE. CDR3 size: 13 residues. In DNA, the CDR3 is TGTGCCAGCAGCGCCCTAGGAGGGTATGGCTACACCTTC. Translation gives CASSALGGYGYTF.

V is TRBV9 and J is TRBJ2-3; TRBD2 agrees at 9 bases. Germline CDR1 is SGDLS and CDR2 is YYNGEE. V shed 0 bases, J shed 0 bases, and the junction held 5 bases outside the gene matches. CDR3 size: 17 residues. The CDR3 sequence: CASSVGLAGSSTDTQYF. Here the CDR3 DNA reads TGTGCCAGCAGCGTAGGCCTAGCGGGGTCTAGCACAGATACGCAGTATTTT.

This clone was seen more than once but under ten times. V usage is TRBV6-1 and J usage is TRBJ2-7, with 8 positions matching TRBD2. Germline lookup yields CDR1 MNHNS and CDR2 SASEGT. The CDR3 is made up of 14 amino acids. V lost 8 bases and J lost 5; bases outside the gene matches: 11. The CDR3 region is CASYAGLAGNEQYF. The CDR3 nucleotides are TGTGCCAGCTACGCAGGACTAGCCGGGAACGAGCAGTACTTC.

This chain connects TRBV5-1 to TRBJ2-3; perhaps TRBD2 as D (6 bases). Germline V gene data show CDR1 as SGHRS and CDR2 as YFSETQ. The CDR3 runs 15 residues. V was shortened by 6 bases and J by 2 bases, with 16 bases between the two germline ends. For the CDR3, the DNA is TGCGCCAGCAACCCGAGGGGACTTGACACAGATACGCAGTATTTT. Translating gives CASNPRGLDTDTQYF.

This clone was counted between two and nine times. In DNA form, the CDR3 reads TGTGCCAGCAGTTACTCCGGCAGGGTTACTGAAGCTTTCTTT. Its translation: CASSYSGRVTEAFF. The J gene is TRBJ1-1, the V gene TRBV6-6; possible D gene TRBD1, 5 bases. The CDR3 is 14 amino acids. V was cut by 0 bases and J by 5 bases, with 10 bases left in between. Per germline, CDR1 MNHNY and CDR2 SVGAGI (reference sequence).

V and J are TRBV4-2 and TRBJ1-5; no firm D call. The germline V and J ends were trimmed by 1 base and 2 bases, with 18 bases remaining between them. The CDR3 is 18 residues long. Germline V lookup: CDR1 LGHNA, CDR2 YNFKEQ. DNA for the CDR3: TGTGCCAGCAGCCAAGCCTCGGGATCCCGGAATGGCAATCAGCCCCAGCATTTT. It translates to CASSQASGSRNGNQPQHF.

V and J are TRBV7-9 and TRBJ2-7; 7 bases line up with TRBD2. The germline V gene has CDR1 SEHNR and CDR2 FQNEAQ (reference sequence). CDR3 size: 12 residues. DNA of the CDR3: TGTTCCGTCGGTCGGCGGGAGTACGAGCAGTACTTC. This sequence encodes CSVGRREYEQYF.

The V gene is TRBV23-1, the J gene TRBJ1-5; 7 nucleotides line up with TRBD1. Being an ORF, TRBV23-1 has a function that is uncertain. The V and J ends lost 3 bases and 1 base, in that order; junction bases with no gene match: 9. This CDR3 spans 17 amino acids. DNA of the CDR3: TGCGCCAGCAGTCACCCAGGAGGGGGCAGAAGCAATCAGCCCCAGCATTTT. Translation: CASSHPGGGRSNQPQHF.

The chain has TRBV11-3 and TRBJ2-1; weak D call: TRBD1 (5 bases). This CDR3 comprises 13 residues. V lost 1 base, J lost 13 bases, and 14 bases lay in between. Germline lookup yields CDR1 SGHNT and CDR2 YENEEA. In DNA form, the CDR3 reads TGTGCCAGCAGCTTAGGTACCCCTAGGGGACAGTTCTTC. Its protein is CASSLGTPRGQFF.

Details on this clone: Distinct nucleotide sequences in the sample also encode this CDR3. The V call is TRBV28, the J call TRBJ1-3; the match to TRBD1 covers 8 bases. V lost 3 bases to trimming and J lost 0 bases; unmatched junction nucleotides: 1. Germline V gene lookup returns CDR1 MDHEN and CDR2 SYDVKM. The CDR3 sequence is 15 residues long. For the CDR3, the DNA is TGTGCCAGCAGTTTGGGACAGGCCTCTGGAAACACCATATATTTT. Protein product: CASSLGQASGNTIYF.

The chain carries TRBV27 and TRBJ2-7, with a tentative D call TRBD1 (5 bases). Trimming left V 6 bases short and J 5 bases short, with 20 bases between. Germline-derived CDR1 and CDR2 are MNHEY and SMNVEV (reference sequence). The CDR3 extends over 15 amino acids. The CDR3 protein is CASSSLTGSLDEQYF. CDR3 bases: TGTGCCAGCAGCTCCCTTACAGGTAGCCTAGACGAGCAGTACTTC.

The chain employs TRBV19 and TRBJ1-3, with D unclear. V lost 5 bases to trimming and J lost 4 bases, with 18 bases between them. The length of the CDR3 is 16 residues. Germline V gene sequence: CDR1 LNHDA, CDR2 SQIVND (reference sequence). The CDR3 reads CASSPRERAIGNTIYF. Written as DNA, the CDR3 is TGTGCCAGTAGTCCTCGGGAGCGGGCTATCGGAAACACCATATATTTT. The full variable domain, rest sourced from reference TRBV19 and TRBJ1-3, is DGGITQSPKYLFRKEGQNVTLSCEQNLNHDAMYWYRQDPGQGLRLIYYSQIVNDFQKGDIAEGYSVSREKKESFPLTVTSAQKNPTAFYLCASSPRERAIGNTIYFGEGSWLTVV.

The chain links TRBV11-2 to TRBJ1-2; a possible D gene is TRBD1 (5 bases). The CDR3 covers 15 residues. CDR1 and CDR2 (germline): SGHAT, FQNNGV. The germline V and J ends were trimmed by 6 bases and 2 bases, with 16 bases remaining between them. CDR3 sequence: CASRLGPRQNYGYTF. The CDR3, as DNA: TGTGCCAGCAGGTTGGGGCCAAGACAAAACTATGGCTACACCTTC.

The chain uses TRBV6-6 and TRBJ1-3; 7 bases align to TRBD1. V gave up 4 bases and J gave up 3 bases; unmatched junction bases: 9. From germline, CDR1 is MNHNY and CDR2 SVGAGI (reference sequence). The CDR3 has 16 amino acids. CDR3 coding DNA: TGTGCCAGCAGTTCACTCGGAGGGGGCGATGGAAACACCATATATTTT. Protein product: CASSSLGGGDGNTIYF.

In this sample, this clone turned up a few times. This sequence joins TRBV6-6 and TRBJ1-1, with a tentative D call TRBD1 (5 bases). The CDR3 is made up of 14 amino acids. V was cut by 4 bases and J by 0 bases, with 9 bases left in between. Germline V gives CDR1 MNHNY, CDR2 SVGAGI (reference sequence). The CDR3 sequence: CASSFRQMNTEAFF. Written as DNA, the CDR3 is TGTGCCAGCAGTTTTAGACAGATGAACACTGAAGCTTTCTTT.

This clone was counted between two and nine times. V is TRBV27 and J is TRBJ2-1, with 10 nucleotides matching TRBD1. This CDR3 is 15 amino acids long. Germline CDR1 and CDR2: MNHEY and SMNVEV (reference sequence). V lost 6 bases to trimming and J lost 3 bases; unmatched junction nucleotides: 5. The CDR3 DNA reads as TGTGCCAGCAGCTTGACAGGGGGCGGCTACAATGAGCAGTTCTTC. Amino acids: CASSLTGGGYNEQFF.

V and J are TRBV7-6 and TRBJ1-1; tentative D call: TRBD1 (6 bases). V gave up 0 bases and J gave up 5 bases, with 7 bases separating them. Germline V gene sequence: CDR1 SGHVS, CDR2 FNYEAQ. This CDR3 region has 13 residues. CDR3 amino acids: CASSLAQGTEAFF. The CDR3 DNA reads TGTGCCAGCAGCTTAGCGCAGGGGACTGAAGCTTTCTTT.

The V and J genes are TRBV28 and TRBJ1-1; the match to TRBD1 covers 9 bases. The CDR3 extends over 15 amino acids. With V trimmed by 8 bases and J by 1 base, 8 bases remained unmatched. Germline loops: CDR1 MDHEN, CDR2 SYDVKM. CDR3 DNA: TGTGCCAGCCACGGACCGGGACAGGGGAACACTGAAGCTTTCTTT. Amino acid sequence: CASHGPGQGNTEAFF.

The chain combines TRBV2 with TRBJ1-5; D not resolved. The germline V and J ends were trimmed by 2 bases and 3 bases, with 8 bases remaining between them. The CDR3 runs 14 residues. Germline CDR1 and CDR2: SNHLY and FYNNEI. The CDR3 DNA is TGTGCCAGCAGTGAACAGTTTACCAATCAGCCCCAGCATTTT. This encodes CASSEQFTNQPQHF.

This chain joins TRBV6-6 and TRBJ1-1; 8 positions match TRBD1. Germline trimming cut 6 bases from V and 4 bases from J; bases unmatched to any gene: 7. Germline V gene lookup returns CDR1 MNHNY and CDR2 SVGAGI (reference sequence). The length of the CDR3 is 14 residues. CDR3 sequence: CASRAGGVGTEAFF. CDR3 bases: TGTGCCAGCAGGGCAGGGGGCGTTGGCACTGAAGCTTTCTTT.

This chain joins TRBV19 and TRBJ2-3, with D possibly being TRBD2 (6 bases). The CDR3 length is 13 residues. V gave up 4 bases and J gave up 10 bases, with 15 bases separating them. Germline values: CDR1 LNHDA, CDR2 SQIVND (reference sequence). The chain's CDR3 is CASSKRGTVAQYF. The CDR3 DNA reads TGTGCCAGTAGTAAAAGAGGGACTGTAGCGCAGTATTTT.

The gene calls are TRBV5-4 and TRBJ1-2; weak D call: TRBD1 (6 bases). The CDR3 consists of 14 residues. The V end lost 4 bases, the J end lost 8 bases, and 18 bases lay between the germline ends. Per germline, CDR1 SGHNT and CDR2 YYREEE (reference sequence). Here the CDR3 reads CASSPQAGARGYTF. The CDR3 DNA reads as TGTGCCAGCAGCCCGCAGGCGGGGGCGAGGGGCTACACCTTC.

This clone was seen only a few times. The chain combines TRBV7-2 with TRBJ2-3; TRBD2 matches at 9 bases. The J segment lost 3 bases and the V segment lost 5 bases, leaving 6 bases of the junction unmatched. There are 15 residues in the CDR3. Looked up from germline, CDR1 is SGHTA and CDR2 is FQGNSA. CDR3: CASSLSGSPTDTQYF. The CDR3 coding sequence is TGTGCCAGCAGCCTTAGCGGGAGCCCTACAGATACGCAGTATTTT.

The V gene is TRBV7-2, the J gene TRBJ2-7; D uncertain. CDR3 size: 12 residues. The germline V and J ends were trimmed by 2 bases and 4 bases, with 6 bases remaining between them. CDR1 and CDR2 from the germline V gene are SGHTA and FQGNSA. This CDR3 reads CASSLTRYEQYF. DNA for the CDR3: TGTGCCAGCAGCTTAACGAGGTACGAGCAGTACTTC.

In DNA, the CDR3 is TGCGCCAGCAGCTCCCGTGGACTAACTAGCGGGGGACGGGAGCAGTTCTTC. This codes for CASSSRGLTSGGREQFF. The rearrangement joins TRBV5-1 to TRBJ2-1, with 11 bases identical to TRBD2. J was trimmed by 10 bases and V by 3 bases; bases with no gene match: 15. Germline lookup yields CDR1 SGHRS and CDR2 YFSETQ. This CDR3 has 17 amino acids.

This clone was seen only a few times. The gene calls are TRBV6-5 and TRBJ1-1; weak D call: TRBD1 (6 bases). This CDR3 is 15 amino acids long. Deletions cut 0 bases from V and 1 base from J, with 9 bases between. CDR1 and CDR2 (germline): MNHEY, SVGAGI. The CDR3 is CASSYSGTPNTEAFF. CDR3 nucleotides: TGTGCCAGCAGTTACTCCGGGACACCGAACACTGAAGCTTTCTTT.

J is TRBJ2-1 and V is TRBV29-1; 10 nucleotides agree with TRBD2. Germline V gene lookup returns CDR1 SQVTM and CDR2 ANQGSEA. Trimming took 3 bases from V and 8 from J; bases not matched to a gene: 4. The CDR3 extends over 13 amino acids. For the CDR3, the DNA is TGCAGCGTTGAGGGACTAGCGAGATATGAGCAGTTCTTC. Amino acids: CSVEGLARYEQFF.

The chain carries TRBV15 and TRBJ1-1; no definite D call. Between the trimmed V and J ends, which lost 1 base and 1 base, there was a span of 10 bases. CDR1 LNHNV and CDR2 YYDKDF come from the germline V gene (reference sequence). There are 15 residues in the CDR3. This CDR3 reads CATSRGEGPNTEAFF. DNA of the CDR3: TGTGCCACCAGCAGAGGGGAGGGCCCGAACACTGAAGCTTTCTTT.